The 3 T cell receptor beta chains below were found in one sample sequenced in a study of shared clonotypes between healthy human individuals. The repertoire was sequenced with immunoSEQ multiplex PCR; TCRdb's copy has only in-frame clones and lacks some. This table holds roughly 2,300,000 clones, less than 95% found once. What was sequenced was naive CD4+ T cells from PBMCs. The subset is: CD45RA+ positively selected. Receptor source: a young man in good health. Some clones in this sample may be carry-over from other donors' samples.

The CDR3 DNA sequence: TGTGCCAGCAGTCCGCTATCTGGGGCTGAAGCTTTCTTT. Translation: CASSPLSGAEAFF. V is TRBV27 and J is TRBJ1-1; no reliable D call. Trimming cost V 5 bases and J 6 bases, with 13 bases left between them. The CDR3 runs to 13 residues. CDR1 and CDR2 from the germline V gene are MNHEY and SMNVEV (reference sequence).

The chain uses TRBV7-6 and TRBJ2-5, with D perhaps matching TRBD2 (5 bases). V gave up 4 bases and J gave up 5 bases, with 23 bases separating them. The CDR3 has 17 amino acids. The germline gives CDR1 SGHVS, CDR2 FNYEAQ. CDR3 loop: CASSSPVGTGWIETQYF. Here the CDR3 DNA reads TGTGCCAGCAGCTCCCCAGTGGGTACGGGGTGGATTGAGACCCAGTACTTC.

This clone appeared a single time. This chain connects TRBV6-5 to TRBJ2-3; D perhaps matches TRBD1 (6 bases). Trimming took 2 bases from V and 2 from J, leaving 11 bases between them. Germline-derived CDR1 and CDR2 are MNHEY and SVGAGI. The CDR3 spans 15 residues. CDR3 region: CASSYTRDTTDTQYF. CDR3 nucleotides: TGTGCCAGCAGTTACACCCGGGACACCACAGATACGCAGTATTTT.